This T cell receptor (beta chain) is from a study of blood T cells in healthy people across ages. Study-wide results and limits: In these data, TCR beta diversity tracked strongly with naive T cell percentage. Unsorted PBMC material precluded a definitive naive versus antigen-experienced comparison. Relative to aged donors, long-lived donors carried more naive CD4+ cells and displayed higher diversity.

For every donor, a draw yielded roughly 10 milliliters of peripheral blood. V was trimmed by 6 bases and J by 7 bases, leaving 16 bases between them. The CDR3 has 14 amino acids. It was with a sample-barcoded 5' primer and a J-beta primer mix that a second PCR of about 6 to 12 cycles was run. TCRdb ran MiXCR on the 5' RACE reads and lists one entry per CDR3 protein. The table lists 1.5 million to 2 million distinct CDR3 sequences, less than 50% of them singletons. This clonotype was observed a few times. As yet, its antigen is unknown. The chain recombines TRBV12-3 or TRBV12-4 with TRBJ2-4, with D perhaps matching TRBD1 or TRBD2 (5 bases each). The TCR sequence derives from a woman aged 40 to 50 in good health. The specimen was blood. The CDR3 here is CASSHDSGHNIQYF. DNA of the CDR3: TGTGCCAGCAGCCACGACAGCGGCCACAACATTCAGTACTTC.